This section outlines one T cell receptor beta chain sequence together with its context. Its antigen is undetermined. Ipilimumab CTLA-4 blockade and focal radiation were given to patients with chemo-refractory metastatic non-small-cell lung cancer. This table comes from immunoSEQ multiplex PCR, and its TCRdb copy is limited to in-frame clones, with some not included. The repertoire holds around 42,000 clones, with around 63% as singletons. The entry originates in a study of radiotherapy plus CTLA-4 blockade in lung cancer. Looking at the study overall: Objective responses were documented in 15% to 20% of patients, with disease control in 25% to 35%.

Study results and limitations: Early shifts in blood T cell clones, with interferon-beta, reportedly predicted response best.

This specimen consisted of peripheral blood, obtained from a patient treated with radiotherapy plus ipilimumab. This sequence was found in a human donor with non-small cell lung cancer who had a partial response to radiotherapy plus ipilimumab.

The CDR3 nucleotides are TGTGCCAGCAGCGCTGCTGGGACAGAGTTCTATGGCTACACCTTC. The encoded protein is CASSAAGTEFYGYTF. The chain is built from TRBV7-9 and TRBJ1-2, with 7 bases that match TRBD1. The CDR3 contains 15 residues. V was pared by 5 bases and J by 4 bases, with 10 bases of the junction left unmatched. Per the germline V gene, CDR1 is SEHNR and CDR2 is FQNEAQ (reference sequence).